The present TCR beta chain was sequenced within a study of cytomegalovirus exposure and HLA in healthy donors. Study outcomes and limitations: Altogether, 170 or so TCR beta chains were recorded as cytomegalovirus-associated.

With respect to this clone: The antigen is unknown.

The study ran its PCR with 60 Vbeta and 13 Jbeta primers. Produced via immunoSEQ multiplex PCR; TCRdb's table is partial and in-frame only. The sample gives about 160,000 clones, about 85% of which show up once; around 2% is in the top ten. Losses at the gene ends were 2 bases for V and 2 bases for J; bases not matched to a gene: 6. CDR1 and CDR2 from the germline V gene are KGHSH and LQKENI. The CDR3 extends over 18 amino acids. Healthy people donating bone marrow made up the donors. Sequenced: PBMCs. The rearrangement joins TRBV18 to TRBJ2-6; 10 nucleotides align to TRBD1. This clonotype originated in a man between 18 and 35 years old in good health and CMV-seronegative. CDR3 in amino acids: CASSPYTGTGAGANVLTF. CDR3 bases: TGTGCCAGCTCACCATATACCGGGACAGGGGCTGGGGCCAACGTCCTGACTTTC.